This record looks at one TCR beta chain sequence and its context. The data were taken from a study of blood T cell repertoires in COVID-19. Study information: The United States, Italy and Spain were the sources of the acute and convalescent COVID-19 samples. Sources were T cells, B-cell-depleted T cells, or PBMCs; the material itself was cDNA or gDNA.

Produced via immunoSEQ multiplex PCR; TCRdb's table is partial and in-frame only. This table has about 210,000 clones, about nine tenths appearing once. Participant age was roughly 18 to 89 years, and participants resided in approximately 25 US areas. CDR3 length: 13 amino acids. V lost 5 bases and J lost 2, with 10 bases in between. Per the germline V gene, CDR1 is MDHEN and CDR2 is SYDVKM. The clonotype was recovered from a man between 18 and 35 years old with acute COVID-19. This chain links TRBV28 with TRBJ2-7; D call uncertain. Specimen: PBMCs or T cells enriched from blood (not recorded which). Written as DNA, the CDR3 is TGTGCCAGCAGTCCTTATTCGGCCTACGAGCAGTACTTC. This sequence encodes CASSPYSAYEQYF.